These 9 T cell receptor beta chains share one sample of origin, sequenced in a study of cytomegalovirus exposure and HLA in healthy donors. A multiplex PCR was run with 60 Vbeta primers and 13 Jbeta primers. The repertoire was sequenced with immunoSEQ multiplex PCR; TCRdb's copy has only in-frame clones and lacks some. The sample has some 200,000 clones, around 86% seen once; the top ten hold 2.7%. The sequencing input was PBMCs. The receptors stem from a woman aged 40 to 50 in good health and CMV-seronegative.

The gene calls are TRBV5-1 and TRBJ2-7; D possibly corresponds to TRBD2 (5 bases). Deletions cut 2 bases from V and 2 bases from J, with 8 bases between. Germline assignment: CDR1 SGHRS and CDR2 YFSETQ. The CDR3 length is 13 residues. The CDR3 DNA sequence: TGCGCCAGCAGCTTCGATAGCGCCTACGAGCAGTACTTC. Translated: CASSFDSAYEQYF.

J is TRBJ2-1 and V is TRBV6-5; 8 bases are a match to TRBD1. Germline-derived CDR1 and CDR2 are MNHEY and SVGAGI. The CDR3 is 16 residues long. Trimming cost V 2 bases and J 2 bases; bases outside gene matches: 5. The chain's CDR3 is CASSYTTGATYNEQFF. Written as DNA, the CDR3 is TGTGCCAGCAGTTACACGACAGGGGCGACCTACAATGAGCAGTTCTTC.

V is TRBV12-5 and J is TRBJ2-3; D is perhaps TRBD2 (6 bases). The length of the CDR3 is 13 residues. Germline V gene sequence: CDR1 LGHNT, CDR2 FRNRAP. The ends were cut back, 8 bases at V and 1 base at J, with 10 bases in the middle. The CDR3 nucleotides are TGTGCTAGTTCCGGAGGGGGCACAGATACGCAGTATTTT. Its protein product is CASSGGGTDTQYF.

The chain combines TRBV2 with TRBJ2-1; D call uncertain. The germline gives CDR1 SNHLY, CDR2 FYNNEI. Trimming shortened V by 3 bases and J by 5 bases, and 14 bases separated the two germline ends. The length of the CDR3 is 15 residues. The CDR3 DNA follows: TGTGCCAGCAGTGACGGTCGGAGTTTTCACAATGAGCAGTTCTTC. Translated, it gives CASSDGRSFHNEQFF.

V and J are TRBV4-2 and TRBJ1-5, with 7 bases matching TRBD1. Losses at the gene ends were 1 base for V and 4 bases for J; bases not matched to a gene: 4. This CDR3 is built from 15 residues. The germline V gene has CDR1 LGHNA and CDR2 YNFKEQ. CDR3 protein: CASSQVRGANQPQHF. The CDR3 bases are TGTGCCAGCAGCCAAGTCAGGGGGGCTAATCAGCCCCAGCATTTT.

The V and J genes are TRBV7-2 and TRBJ2-2; perhaps TRBD2 as D (6 bases). Germline values: CDR1 SGHTA, CDR2 FQGNSA. The CDR3 contains 14 residues. Trimming cost V 5 bases and J 5 bases, with 12 bases left between them. The CDR3 here is CASSRQGRTGELFF. CDR3 sequence (DNA): TGTGCCAGCAGCCGACAAGGGAGGACCGGGGAGCTGTTTTTT.

The genes are TRBV5-1 and TRBJ1-4, with D unclear. Trimming left V 5 bases short and J 6 bases short, with 11 bases between. The length of the CDR3 is 13 residues. Germline V CDR1 and CDR2: SGHRS, YFSETQ. CDR3 bases: TGCGCCAGCAGACAGACCGTTGATGAAAAACTGTTTTTT. Its translation is CASRQTVDEKLFF.

This clone occurred once. This chain links TRBV19 with TRBJ1-1; D is unresolved. This CDR3 is built from 15 residues. Germline V lookup: CDR1 LNHDA, CDR2 SQIVND (reference sequence). Trimming stripped 0 bases from V and 1 base from J, with 9 bases between. The CDR3 DNA is TGTGCCAGTAGTATAGATGGAGCGGGGAACACTGAAGCTTTCTTT. This translates into CASSIDGAGNTEAFF.

This clone was picked up a small number of times. The genes are TRBV10-1 and TRBJ1-1; 10 nucleotides match TRBD1. CDR1 and CDR2 (germline): WNHNN, SYGVQD (reference sequence). The CDR3 has 13 residues. V lost 6 bases to trimming and J lost 6 bases; unmatched junction nucleotides: 4. The CDR3 nucleotides are TGCGCCAGCAGCGACAGGGGGCTGGCTGAAGCTTTCTTT. Translating gives CASSDRGLAEAFF.